This entry lists 5 T cell receptor beta chains sequenced from one sample in a study of CD8+CD57+ T cells in acquired aplastic anemia (dated by TCRdb to 2016 to 2019). Expansion of CD8+CD57+ cells had been shown by flow cytometry in the patients chosen for sequencing. Data came from an Illumina HiSeq 2000. Genomic DNA served as template for TCR beta VDJ combination and CDR3 sequence profiling. The raw public reads went through TCRdb reprocessing: fastp at Q25, MiXCR clone calling, in-frame beta chains kept. Each record represents a unique CDR3 protein, reported with the most common genes and DNA among its rows. Here the sample has over 150,000 distinct CDR3 sequences; roughly 65% occur a single time. The top ten hold under 45% of the sample. What was sequenced was sorted CD4+, CD8+, or CD8+CD57+ T cells (not recorded which) from PBMCs. These receptors came from a human donor with aplastic anemia.

The chain has TRBV2 and TRBJ1-5, with no clear D. The germline V and J ends were trimmed by 2 bases and 6 bases, with 8 bases remaining between them. Germline CDR1 reads SNHLY; CDR2 reads FYNNEI. This CDR3 region has 13 residues. The CDR3 sequence: CASSENSAQPQHF. DNA of the CDR3: TGTGCCAGCAGTGAAAACAGTGCTCAGCCCCAGCATTTT.

This clonotype was counted at least ten times. The CDR3 bases are TGTGCCAGTAGTAACGCGACGGCTTCCTTCAATCAGCCCCAGCATTTT. This gives the protein CASSNATASFNQPQHF. The rearrangement links TRBV19 to TRBJ1-5; D is unresolved. The CDR3 contains 16 residues. The V gene lost 4 bases and the J gene lost 3 bases, with 16 bases spanning the gap. From germline, CDR1 is LNHDA and CDR2 SQIVND (reference sequence).

The sample holds a few counts of this clonotype. The chain links TRBV25-1 to TRBJ1-2; D unclear. Trimming cost V 5 bases and J 6 bases, with 13 bases left between them. The CDR3 totals 13 residues. Germline CDR1 is MGHDK and CDR2 is SYGVNS. CDR3 bases: TGTGCCAGCAGTTCCGACCAGGTGGATGGCTACACCTTC. It translates to CASSSDQVDGYTF.

As concerns this clonotype: The junction departs from the called germline gene at one end, perhaps through a read error. This chain uses TRBV5-1 with TRBJ2-7; TRBD1 aligns across 11 bases. The J call may be wrong; the DNA end is better matched by TRBJ2-1. CDR3 length: 15 residues. Germline CDR1 reads SGHRS; CDR2 reads YFSETQ. In DNA form, the CDR3 reads TGTGCCAGCAGCCGTCGGACAGGGGGCATCAATGAGCAGTTCTTC. This encodes CASSRRTGGINEQFF.

The chain couples TRBV19 to TRBJ2-4; perhaps D is TRBD1 or TRBD2 (5 bases each). V lost 1 base and J 10 bases, leaving 11 bases between the germline ends. This CDR3 contains 13 residues. Germline V gene lookup returns CDR1 LNHDA and CDR2 SQIVND (reference sequence). The CDR3 reads CASSIGDRLIQYF. The CDR3 coding sequence is TGTGCCAGTAGTATAGGGGACCGATTAATTCAGTACTTC.